The 27 T cell receptor beta chains below come from one sample, sequenced in a study of cytomegalovirus exposure and HLA in healthy donors. In the PCR, 60 Vbeta and 13 Jbeta primers were used. Assay: immunoSEQ multiplex PCR; the TCRdb copy retains only in-frame clones and omits some. The table has hundreds of thousands of clones, more than 65% seen once. The specimen sequenced was PBMCs. These receptors were obtained from a man younger than 35 in good health and CMV-seronegative.

This rearrangement joins TRBV5-1 to TRBJ1-1; a weak D match, TRBD1 (6 bases). Germline V CDR1 and CDR2: SGHRS, YFSETQ. V lost 4 bases and J lost 4, with 17 bases in between. This CDR3 comprises 15 residues. CDR3 bases: TGCGCCAGCAGCCTATTCCAGGGGAGTGGCACTGAAGCTTTCTTT. It encodes CASSLFQGSGTEAFF. Based on the CDR3 plus reference TRBV5-1 and TRBJ1-1, the full variable domain is KAGVTQTPRYLIKTRGQQVTLSCSPISGHRSVSWYQQTPGQGLQFLFEYFSETQRNKGNFPGRFSGRQFSNSRSEMNVSTLELGDSALYLCASSLFQGSGTEAFFGQGTRLTVV.

The chain has TRBV5-6 and TRBJ1-1; 7 nucleotides match TRBD1. The germline V gene has CDR1 SGHDT and CDR2 YYEEEE. Unmatched junction bases numbered 1, after V lost 3 bases and J lost 8 bases. This CDR3 has 11 residues. The CDR3 DNA follows: TGTGCCAGCAGCTGGGACAGAGAAGCTTTCTTT. This encodes CASSWDREAFF.

The V and J genes are TRBV14 and TRBJ2-7, with TRBD1 as a possible D gene (6 bases). This CDR3 has 15 residues. V was clipped by 4 bases and J by 2 bases, with 15 bases between them. CDR1 and CDR2 from the germline V gene are SGHDN and FVKESK. This chain's CDR3 is CASSPWTARTYEQYF. CDR3 DNA sequence: TGTGCCAGCAGCCCTTGGACAGCGCGCACCTACGAGCAGTACTTC.

This rearrangement joins TRBV30 to TRBJ1-2; unclear D gene. Trimming removed 8 bases at V and 4 bases at J, with 5 bases between. This CDR3 spans 9 amino acids. Germline V gene lookup returns CDR1 GTSNPN and CDR2 SVGIG (reference sequence). The CDR3 coding sequence is TGTGCCCGTTTCTATGGCTACACCTTC. The encoded protein is CARFYGYTF.

This clone was detected once. This chain joins TRBV6-1 and TRBJ2-5, with D maybe TRBD1 (5 bases). The CDR3 covers 14 residues. Germline V gives CDR1 MNHNS, CDR2 SASEGT. Trimming removed 2 bases at V and 13 bases at J, with 20 bases between. CDR3 residues: CASSELEKGSEMYF. The CDR3 DNA is TGTGCCAGCAGTGAACTGGAGAAGGGGTCAGAGATGTACTTC.

This chain links TRBV2 with TRBJ1-1; D may be TRBD1 (6 bases). The ends were cut back, 6 bases at V and 4 bases at J, with 12 bases in the middle. Germline V lookup: CDR1 SNHLY, CDR2 FYNNEI. The CDR3 totals 13 residues. DNA for the CDR3: TGTGCCAGCAGCGAACAGGGTGGCACTGAAGCTTTCTTT. This gives the protein CASSEQGGTEAFF.

The V call is TRBV4-2, the J call TRBJ2-3; 7 bases align to TRBD2. The germline CDR1 and CDR2 sequences are LGHNA and YNFKEQ. The CDR3 contains 15 residues. V shed 3 bases and J 2 bases; nucleotides not matched to a gene: 5. CDR3 DNA sequence: TGTGCCAGCAGCCATGCGGGGGAAACCACAGATACGCAGTATTTT. This gives the protein CASSHAGETTDTQYF.

The chain couples TRBV10-3 to TRBJ1-4; D not certain. The germline V gene has CDR1 ENHRY and CDR2 SYGVKD. V was trimmed by 6 bases and J by 0 bases, leaving 8 bases between them. The CDR3 sequence is 14 residues long. As DNA, the CDR3 is TGTGCCATCAGCCGGGGTTCAACTAATGAAAAACTGTTTTTT. Encoded protein: CAISRGSTNEKLFF.

V is TRBV27 and J is TRBJ2-7; possible D gene TRBD2, 6 bases. From germline, CDR1 is MNHEY and CDR2 SMNVEV (reference sequence). The CDR3 has 15 amino acids. Trimming removed 5 bases from V and 4 bases from J, with 18 bases in between. The CDR3: CASSPPGGNPYEQYF. In DNA form, the CDR3 reads TGTGCCAGCAGTCCTCCAGGCGGGAATCCGTACGAGCAGTACTTC.

The V and J genes are TRBV30 and TRBJ2-7; 11 positions agree with TRBD2. The V gene's germline CDR1 is GTSNPN and CDR2 SVGIG (reference sequence). Trimming cost V 2 bases and J 5 bases; bases outside gene matches: 11. The CDR3 has 16 residues. CDR3 DNA: TGTGCCTGGAGTCATTTAGCGGGAGGGCTAGGAAACGAGCAGTACTTC. Its protein is CAWSHLAGGLGNEQYF.

Turning to this clone: The same CDR3 also results from other DNA sequences found in this sample. V and J are TRBV6-1 and TRBJ2-7; 7 nucleotides line up with TRBD1. This CDR3 has 14 amino acids. The J segment lost 2 bases and the V segment lost 4 bases, leaving 5 bases of the junction unmatched. Germline CDR1 is MNHNS and CDR2 is SASEGT. CDR3 sequence: CASSVTGAPYEQYF. The DNA of the CDR3 is TGTGCCAGCAGTGTAACAGGGGCCCCCTACGAGCAGTACTTC.

Concerning this clone itself: A junction end diverges from the germline sequence, so it may reflect a read error. The chain carries TRBV4-1 and TRBJ2-7, with 9 bases lining up with TRBD2. Germline loops: CDR1 MGHRA, CDR2 YSYEKL. CDR3 length equals 15 residues. CDR3 coding DNA: TGTGCCAGCAGCCAAGAGGGACTAGCTTTCCACGAGCAGTACTTC. Protein: CASSQEGLAFHEQYF.

The V call is TRBV4-2, the J call TRBJ1-5, with unresolved D. Germline assignment: CDR1 LGHNA and CDR2 YNFKEQ. Trimming removed 1 base at V and 5 bases at J, with 21 bases between. CDR3 size: 18 residues. CDR3 sequence: CASSQVKGSREGDQPQHF. CDR3 DNA sequence: TGTGCCAGCAGCCAAGTTAAAGGGAGTAGGGAGGGTGATCAGCCCCAGCATTTT.

This clone has a handful of counts. The chain couples TRBV2 to TRBJ1-2; D unresolved. Trimming took off 6 bases at V and 6 bases at J, with 8 bases between the two ends. This CDR3 spans 11 amino acids. Per germline, CDR1 SNHLY and CDR2 FYNNEI. For the CDR3, the DNA is TGTGCCAGCAGCTACCGCGATGGCTACACCTTC. This encodes CASSYRDGYTF. Based on the CDR3 plus reference TRBV2 and TRBJ1-2, the full variable domain is EPEVTQTPSHQVTQMGQEVILRCVPISNHLYFYWYRQILGQKVEFLVSFYNNEISEKSEIFDDQFSVERPDGSNFTLKIRSTKLEDSAMYFCASSYRDGYTFGSGTRLTVV.

J is TRBJ2-1 and V is TRBV18; 8 bases align to TRBD2. CDR1 KGHSH and CDR2 LQKENI come from the germline V gene. V shed 3 bases and J 8 bases; nucleotides not matched to a gene: 12. This CDR3 comprises 16 residues. CDR3 DNA sequence: TGTGCCAGCTCACCGATAGCGGGAAATCAGGGGTATGAGCAGTTCTTC. The encoded protein is CASSPIAGNQGYEQFF.

Note on this clone: One end of the junction is discordant with germline, which a read error may explain. The chain is built from TRBV6-5 and TRBJ2-1; D not certain. The CDR3 has 14 amino acids. Germline CDR1 MNHEY, CDR2 SVGAGI. The CDR3 reads CASSYRLGHNEQLF. Written as DNA, the CDR3 is TGTGCCAGCAGTTACAGGCTAGGCCATAATGAGCAGCTCTTC.

This chain connects TRBV7-8 to TRBJ2-3, with TRBD2 identical over 16 bases. The trim removed 5 bases at V and 4 bases at J, leaving 9 bases unmatched. CDR1 and CDR2 from the germline V gene are SGHVS and FQNEAQ. The CDR3 has 18 amino acids. CDR3 nucleotides: TGTGCCAGCAGCCTCCCGGGACTAGCGGGAGGGTTGGCAGATACGCAGTATTTT. It specifies CASSLPGLAGGLADTQYF. Full variable domain (remainder filled in from reference TRBV7-8 and TRBJ2-3): GAGVSQSPRYKVAKRGQDVALRCDPISGHVSLFWYQQALGQGPEFLTYFQNEAQLDKSGLPSDRFFAERPEGSVSTLKIQRTQQEDSAVYLCASSLPGLAGGLADTQYFGPGTRLTVL.

The rearrangement uses TRBV6-5 and TRBJ2-2; no definite D call. Germline-derived CDR1 and CDR2 are MNHEY and SVGAGI. The CDR3 covers 14 residues. The ends were cut back, 6 bases at V and 3 bases at J, with 11 bases in the middle. The CDR3 spells CASRPLGDTGELFF. CDR3 DNA sequence: TGTGCCAGCAGACCACTTGGAGACACCGGGGAGCTGTTTTTT.

The V and J genes are TRBV5-5 and TRBJ2-7; TRBD2 might be the D (5 bases). The CDR3 is made up of 14 amino acids. Germline assignment: CDR1 SGHKS and CDR2 YYEKEE (reference sequence). Between the trimmed V and J ends, which lost 2 bases and 1 base, there was a span of 10 bases. CDR3 nucleotide sequence: TGTGCCAGCAGCTTTGTAAGAGGGTCCTACGAGCAGTACTTC. This codes for CASSFVRGSYEQYF.

The genes are TRBV28 and TRBJ2-3; 10 bases align to TRBD2. CDR1 MDHEN and CDR2 SYDVKM come from the germline V gene. The V gene end was trimmed by 10 bases and the J gene end by 2 bases; junction bases not matched to a gene: 15. CDR3 length equals 17 residues. The CDR3 sequence is CAIEGGPSGRNTDTQYF. Here the CDR3 DNA reads TGTGCCATCGAGGGGGGACCTAGCGGGAGAAACACAGATACGCAGTATTTT.

CDR3 DNA sequence: TGTGCCAGCAGGAACCCCCTGACCCAAGGGGTCAGCTCCTACGAGCAGTACTTC. This encodes CASRNPLTQGVSSYEQYF. J is TRBJ2-7 and V is TRBV2; D possibly corresponds to TRBD1 (5 bases). The CDR3 totals 18 residues. Germline assignment: CDR1 SNHLY and CDR2 FYNNEI. V was trimmed by 6 bases and J by 0 bases, leaving 24 bases between them.

The chain employs TRBV5-1 and TRBJ2-3, with TRBD2 matching over 11 bases. The V gene end was trimmed by 4 bases and the J gene end by 3 bases; junction bases not matched to a gene: 7. The CDR3 runs to 16 residues. Per the germline V gene, CDR1 is SGHRS and CDR2 is YFSETQ. CDR3 DNA: TGCGCCAGCAGCGTTCCACTAGCGGGAGAAACAGATACGCAGTATTTT. This translates into CASSVPLAGETDTQYF. The whole variable domain, filled in from reference TRBV5-1 and TRBJ2-3, reads KAGVTQTPRYLIKTRGQQVTLSCSPISGHRSVSWYQQTPGQGLQFLFEYFSETQRNKGNFPGRFSGRQFSNSRSEMNVSTLELGDSALYLCASSVPLAGETDTQYFGPGTRLTVL.

This clone was observed a single time. This chain uses TRBV7-9 with TRBJ1-2, with 9 positions matching TRBD1. The CDR3 is made up of 13 amino acids. V shed 5 bases, J shed 8 bases, and the junction held 6 bases outside the gene matches. The V gene's germline CDR1 is SEHNR and CDR2 FQNEAQ (reference sequence). The CDR3 region has the DNA TGTGCCAGCAGCAACGGACAGGGGCTAGGCTACACCTTC. This codes for CASSNGQGLGYTF.

This clone occurred a few times. V usage is TRBV19 and J usage is TRBJ2-7; the match to TRBD2 covers 13 bases. This CDR3 comprises 17 residues. Germline V gene data show CDR1 as LNHDA and CDR2 as SQIVND (reference sequence). Losses at the gene ends were 3 bases for V and 7 bases for J; bases not matched to a gene: 12. The CDR3 nucleotides are TGTGCCAGTAGTATCCGGACTAGCGGGAGAGGAGGGGGTGAGCAGTACTTC. Its protein is CASSIRTSGRGGGEQYF.

The V call is TRBV4-2, the J call TRBJ2-1, with D possibly being TRBD1 (6 bases). The CDR3 is 15 residues long. The germline V gene has CDR1 LGHNA and CDR2 YNFKEQ. Trimming left V 0 bases short and J 5 bases short, with 11 bases between. DNA of the CDR3: TGTGCCAGCAGCCAAGACGGGACACCTAACAATGAGCAGTTCTTC. Protein sequence: CASSQDGTPNNEQFF.

This clone was detected only once. The chain has TRBV28 and TRBJ2-7; D perhaps matches TRBD2 (6 bases). This CDR3 spans 14 amino acids. V dropped 2 bases and J dropped 3 bases, with 11 bases sitting between them. Germline CDR1 is MDHEN and CDR2 is SYDVKM. In DNA form, the CDR3 reads TGTGCCAGCAGTTTAGGGGGGAACGACTACGAGCAGTACTTC. It is translated as CASSLGGNDYEQYF.

This clone has just one count. The J gene is TRBJ2-7, the V gene TRBV27; TRBD1 agrees at 9 bases. The CDR3 spans 16 residues. CDR1 and CDR2 (germline): MNHEY, SMNVEV (reference sequence). Losses at the gene ends were 4 bases for V and 0 bases for J; bases not matched to a gene: 7. The CDR3 DNA reads as TGTGCCAGCAGTTATGTCCGGGACAGGGTCTCCTACGAGCAGTACTTC. It codes for CASSYVRDRVSYEQYF.